A single sample is the source of the 12 T cell receptor beta chains below, sequenced in a study of shared clonotypes between healthy human individuals. Naive CD8 cells were CD45RO-negative, positively selected for CCR7, excluding terminally differentiated effector memory CD45RA+ cells. Some clones are missing from TCRdb's copy, which holds only in-frame ones; the method was immunoSEQ multiplex PCR. The data contain 450,000 to 700,000 clones, roughly 95% of them singletons. Sequencing was carried out using naive CD8+ T cells sorted from blood. These receptors originate from a woman in her twenties or thirties in good health.

The gene calls are TRBV5-4 and TRBJ2-1; 7 positions match TRBD2. The CDR3 spans 20 residues. From germline, CDR1 is SGHNT and CDR2 YYREEE (reference sequence). With 3 bases clipped from V and 0 bases from J, the junction kept 18 bases outside the gene matches. CDR3 amino acids: CASSWGGFGASGSSYNEQFF. The CDR3 DNA follows: TGTGCCAGCAGCTGGGGGGGTTTCGGTGCTAGCGGTAGCTCCTACAATGAGCAGTTCTTC.

The rearrangement links TRBV5-4 to TRBJ2-5, with 8 bases identical to TRBD2. There are 15 residues in the CDR3. V dropped 7 bases and J dropped 4; count of bases not matched to a gene: 12. Germline V CDR1 and CDR2: SGHNT, YYREEE (reference sequence). The DNA of the CDR3 is TGTGCCAGCGTGCTAGCGGGTCACGAGGGAGAGACCCAGTACTTC. Amino acids: CASVLAGHEGETQYF. Supplemented by reference TRBV5-4 and TRBJ2-5, the full variable domain reads ETGVTQSPTHLIKTRGQQVTLRCSSQSGHNTVSWYQQALGQGPQFIFQYYREEENGRGNFPPRFSGLQFPNYSSELNVNALELDDSALYLCASVLAGHEGETQYFGPGTRLLVL.

The V and J genes are TRBV7-6 and TRBJ2-1; 9 positions match TRBD2. Trimming at V came to 4 bases and at J to 2 bases, leaving 0 bases not matched to a gene. Germline CDR1 and CDR2: SGHVS and FNYEAQ. The CDR3 runs to 14 residues. The CDR3 region has the DNA TGTGCCAGCAGCTCTAGCGGGACCTACAATGAGCAGTTCTTC. As protein: CASSSSGTYNEQFF.

The genes are TRBV6-5 and TRBJ2-7; D call uncertain. Trimming removed 2 bases from V and 7 bases from J, with 6 bases in between. CDR3 length: 11 residues. In germline, CDR1 is MNHEY, CDR2 SVGAGI. Here the CDR3 DNA reads TGTGCCAGCAGTTACAATGGGGAGCAGTACTTC. Encoded protein: CASSYNGEQYF.

CDR3 coding DNA: TGTGCCAGCAGCTGGGGACTGCTGAGCTCCTACGAGCAGTACTTC. This encodes CASSWGLLSSYEQYF. The chain employs TRBV5-4 and TRBJ2-7; D might be TRBD2 (6 bases). The CDR3 has 15 residues. Germline assignment: CDR1 SGHNT and CDR2 YYREEE (reference sequence). V was cut by 3 bases and J by 0 bases, with 13 bases left in between.

CDR3 in DNA: TGTGCCTGGAGTGAGGGGGCTAATAGCAATCAGCCCCAGCATTTT. Protein sequence: CAWSEGANSNQPQHF. The chain combines TRBV30 with TRBJ1-5, with 7 bases aligning to TRBD1. With 1 base clipped from V and 0 bases from J, the junction kept 3 bases outside the gene matches. The CDR3 spans 15 residues. Germline CDR1 is GTSNPN and CDR2 is SVGIG (reference sequence). The whole variable domain, filled in from reference TRBV30 and TRBJ1-5, reads SQTIHQWPATLVQPVGSPLSLECTVEGTSNPNLYWYRQAAGRGLQLLFYSVGIGQISSEVPQNLSASRPQDRQFILSSKKLLLSDSGFYLCAWSEGANSNQPQHFGDGTRLSIL.

The chain carries TRBV27 and TRBJ2-1, with D tentatively TRBD1 or TRBD2 (5 bases each). The length of the CDR3 is 15 residues. V was pared by 4 bases and J by 0 bases, with 10 bases between. Per the germline V gene, CDR1 is MNHEY and CDR2 is SMNVEV (reference sequence). The CDR3 DNA sequence: TGTGCCAGCAGTTGGGACGCGAGCTCCTACAATGAGCAGTTCTTC. Translation: CASSWDASSYNEQFF.

The V call is TRBV7-6, the J call TRBJ1-1; D remains unclear. The V end was cut by 5 bases, the J end by 11 bases, with 24 bases between. The V gene's germline CDR1 is SGHVS and CDR2 FNYEAQ. This CDR3 has 15 amino acids. CDR3 amino acids: CASSLESSGVAFAFF. CDR3 DNA sequence: TGTGCCAGCAGCCTAGAAAGCTCGGGAGTGGCCTTTGCTTTCTTT.

This chain connects TRBV27 to TRBJ1-3; possibly TRBD1 for D (6 bases). Trimming pared 5 bases from V and 2 bases from J, leaving 22 bases between. CDR3 length: 18 residues. Per germline, CDR1 MNHEY and CDR2 SMNVEV (reference sequence). The CDR3 spells CASSPLRGGGLTGNTIYF. The CDR3 DNA reads TGTGCCAGCAGTCCTCTTCGTGGCGGGGGGCTCACTGGAAACACCATATATTTT.

This chain joins TRBV18 and TRBJ2-1; unclear D gene. Per germline, CDR1 KGHSH and CDR2 LQKENI. Trimming left V 0 bases short and J 4 bases short, with 7 bases between. The CDR3 covers 14 residues. The CDR3 coding sequence is TGTGCCAGCTCACCACCGATACAGTACAATGAGCAGTTCTTC. Translation gives CASSPPIQYNEQFF.

The chain couples TRBV30 to TRBJ1-4; weak D call: TRBD1 (5 bases). Trimming stripped 4 bases from V and 2 bases from J, with 14 bases between. The CDR3 consists of 15 residues. Germline CDR1 GTSNPN, CDR2 SVGIG (reference sequence). DNA of the CDR3: TGTGCCTGGACCAGAGTAGGGGCGACTAATGAAAAACTGTTTTTT. This gives the protein CAWTRVGATNEKLFF.

For the CDR3, the DNA is TGTGCCAGCAGTGAATTCCGGATCGAATATAATTCACCCCTCCACTTT. Translation gives CASSEFRIEYNSPLHF. This chain links TRBV2 with TRBJ1-6; D is uncertain. The CDR3 contains 16 residues. CDR1 is SNHLY, CDR2 FYNNEI, per germline. Trimming pared 2 bases from V and 4 bases from J, leaving 12 bases between.